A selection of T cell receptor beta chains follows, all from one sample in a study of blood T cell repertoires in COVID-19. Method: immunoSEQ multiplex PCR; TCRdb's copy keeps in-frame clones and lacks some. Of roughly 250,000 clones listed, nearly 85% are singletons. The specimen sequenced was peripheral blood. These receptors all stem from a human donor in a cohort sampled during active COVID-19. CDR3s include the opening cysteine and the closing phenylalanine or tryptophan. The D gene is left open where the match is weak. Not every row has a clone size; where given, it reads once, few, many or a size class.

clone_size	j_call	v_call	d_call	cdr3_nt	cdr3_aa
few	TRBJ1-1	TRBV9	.	TGTGCCAGCAGCGTGACAGGTAACACTGAAGCTTTCTTT	CASSVTGNTEAFF
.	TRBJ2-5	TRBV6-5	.	TGTGCCAGCAGTAGCGTTCGCATGTACTTC	CASSSVRMYF
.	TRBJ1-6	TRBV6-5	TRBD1	TGTGCCAGCAGTTACCGCGGACAGGGCGTAGGGTCACCCCTCCACTTT	CASSYRGQGVGSPLHF
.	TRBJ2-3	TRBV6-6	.	TGTGCCAGCAGCTCTGGGCGGAGGATGGCAGATACGCAGTATTTT	CASSSGRRMADTQYF
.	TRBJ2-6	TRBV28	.	TGTGCCAGCAGTTCCCCACCAGGGAATGGGGCCAACGTCCTGACTTTC	CASSSPPGNGANVLTF
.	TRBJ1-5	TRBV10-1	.	TGCGCCAGCAGCCCAGGAGGGGTTACGGAGGGACCCCAGCATTTT	CASSPGGVTEGPQHF
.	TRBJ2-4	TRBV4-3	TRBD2	TGCGCCAGCAGCCAAGACCTGACTAGCGTGAGCCGCAAAAACATTCAGTACTTC	CASSQDLTSVSRKNIQYF
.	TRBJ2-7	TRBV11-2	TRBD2	TGTGCCAGCGGGAGGGGACGGGTTAGGGAGCAGTACTTC	CASGRGRVREQYF
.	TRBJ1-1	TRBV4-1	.	TGCGCCAGCAGCCAAGATTGGGGCTCCCCGGAAGCTTTCTTT	CASSQDWGSPEAFF
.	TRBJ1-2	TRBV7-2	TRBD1	TGTGCCAGCAGCCCCCGGACAGGGGGCCTTCTAGGCTACACCTTC	CASSPRTGGLLGYTF
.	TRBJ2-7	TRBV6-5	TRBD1	TGTGCCAGCACCACCCCGGGACAGGGGATCTACGAGCAGTACTTC	CASTTPGQGIYEQYF
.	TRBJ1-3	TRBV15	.	TGTGCCACCAGCAGAGATCACAGGGATGGAAACACCATATATTTT	CATSRDHRDGNTIYF
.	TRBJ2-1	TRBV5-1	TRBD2	TGCGCCAGCAGCCCGGGCGGGGGGCAGGATGAGCAGTTCTTC	CASSPGGGQDEQFF